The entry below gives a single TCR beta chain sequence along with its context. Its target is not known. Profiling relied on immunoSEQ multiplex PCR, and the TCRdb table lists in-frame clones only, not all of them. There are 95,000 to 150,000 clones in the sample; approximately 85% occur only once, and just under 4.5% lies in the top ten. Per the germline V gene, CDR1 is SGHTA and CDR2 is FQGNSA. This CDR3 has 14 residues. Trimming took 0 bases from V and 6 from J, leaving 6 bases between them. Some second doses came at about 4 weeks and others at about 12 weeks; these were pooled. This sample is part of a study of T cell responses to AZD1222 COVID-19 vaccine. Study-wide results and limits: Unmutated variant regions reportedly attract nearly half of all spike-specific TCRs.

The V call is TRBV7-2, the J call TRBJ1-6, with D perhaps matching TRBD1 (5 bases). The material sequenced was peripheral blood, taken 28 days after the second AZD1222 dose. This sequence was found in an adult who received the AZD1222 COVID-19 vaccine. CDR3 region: CASSLAGGNSPLHF. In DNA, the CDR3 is TGTGCCAGCAGCTTAGCCGGGGGTAATTCACCCCTCCACTTT.